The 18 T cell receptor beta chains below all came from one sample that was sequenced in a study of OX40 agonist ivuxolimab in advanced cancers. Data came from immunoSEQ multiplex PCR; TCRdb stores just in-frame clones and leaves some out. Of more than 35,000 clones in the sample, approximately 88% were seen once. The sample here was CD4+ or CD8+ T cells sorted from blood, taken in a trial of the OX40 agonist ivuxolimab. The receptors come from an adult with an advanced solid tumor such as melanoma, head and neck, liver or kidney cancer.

The CDR3 loop reads CASRGQGLETQYF. CDR3 nucleotides: TGTGCCAGCAGGGGACAGGGTCTGGAGACCCAGTACTTC. The chain couples TRBV25-1 to TRBJ2-5, with TRBD1 matching 9 bases. The CDR3 is 13 amino acids. Per the germline V gene, CDR1 is MGHDK and CDR2 is SYGVNS. With V trimmed by 6 bases and J by 5 bases, 4 bases remained unmatched.

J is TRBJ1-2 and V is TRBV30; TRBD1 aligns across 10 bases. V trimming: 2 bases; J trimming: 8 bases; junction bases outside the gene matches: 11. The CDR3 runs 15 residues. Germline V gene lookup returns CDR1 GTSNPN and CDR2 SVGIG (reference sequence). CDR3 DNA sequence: TGTGCCTGGAGTCTCCTATCCGGGACAGGGGAAGGCTACACCTTC. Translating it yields CAWSLLSGTGEGYTF.

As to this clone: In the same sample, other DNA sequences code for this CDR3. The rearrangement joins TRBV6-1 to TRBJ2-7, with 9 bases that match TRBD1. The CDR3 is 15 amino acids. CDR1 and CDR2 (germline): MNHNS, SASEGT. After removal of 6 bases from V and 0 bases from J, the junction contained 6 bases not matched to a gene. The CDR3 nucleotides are TGTGCCAGCAGAGTCGGACAGGGGCCCTCCTACGAGCAGTACTTC. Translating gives CASRVGQGPSYEQYF.

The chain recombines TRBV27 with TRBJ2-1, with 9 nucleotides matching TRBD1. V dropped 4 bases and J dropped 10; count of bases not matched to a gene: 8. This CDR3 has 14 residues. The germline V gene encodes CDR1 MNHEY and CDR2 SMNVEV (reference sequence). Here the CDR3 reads CASSSTGGFGEQFF. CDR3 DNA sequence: TGTGCCAGCAGTTCGACAGGGGGGTTTGGGGAGCAGTTCTTC.

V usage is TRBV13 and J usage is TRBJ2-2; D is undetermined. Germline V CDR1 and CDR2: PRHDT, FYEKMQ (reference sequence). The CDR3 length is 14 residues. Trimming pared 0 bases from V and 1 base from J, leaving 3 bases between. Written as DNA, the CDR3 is TGTGCCAGCAGCTTAGGGCTGAACACCGGGGAGCTGTTTTTT. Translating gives CASSLGLNTGELFF.

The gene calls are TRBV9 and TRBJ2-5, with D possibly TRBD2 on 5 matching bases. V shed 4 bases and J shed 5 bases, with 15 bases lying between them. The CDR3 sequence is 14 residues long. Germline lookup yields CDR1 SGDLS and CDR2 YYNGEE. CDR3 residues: CASSPAGSRETQYF. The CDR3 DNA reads TGTGCCAGCAGCCCCGCGGGCTCTAGGGAGACCCAGTACTTC.

The DNA of the CDR3 is TGTGCCAGTACTGAAGGTAGCGGGAGGGCCGGGTCCTACGAGCAGTACTTC. Translation: CASTEGSGRAGSYEQYF. The V gene is TRBV19, the J gene TRBJ2-7, with 11 bases fitting TRBD2. This CDR3 is built from 17 residues. Germline CDR1 is LNHDA and CDR2 is SQIVND (reference sequence). V trimming: 7 bases; J trimming: 1 base; junction bases outside the gene matches: 12.

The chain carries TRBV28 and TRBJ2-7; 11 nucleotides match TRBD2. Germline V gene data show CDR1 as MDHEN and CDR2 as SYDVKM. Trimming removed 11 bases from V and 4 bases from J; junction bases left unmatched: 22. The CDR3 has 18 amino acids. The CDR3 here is CASEEGVLAGGRGYEQYF. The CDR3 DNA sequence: TGTGCCTCCGAGGAAGGGGTGCTAGCGGGAGGCCGTGGTTACGAGCAGTACTTC.

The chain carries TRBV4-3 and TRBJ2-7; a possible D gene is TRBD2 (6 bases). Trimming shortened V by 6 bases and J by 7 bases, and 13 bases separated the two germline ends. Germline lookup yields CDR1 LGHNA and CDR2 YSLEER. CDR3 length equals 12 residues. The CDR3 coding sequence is TGCGCCAGCAGTGGGGAGGCGGCTGAGCAGTACTTC. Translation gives CASSGEAAEQYF.

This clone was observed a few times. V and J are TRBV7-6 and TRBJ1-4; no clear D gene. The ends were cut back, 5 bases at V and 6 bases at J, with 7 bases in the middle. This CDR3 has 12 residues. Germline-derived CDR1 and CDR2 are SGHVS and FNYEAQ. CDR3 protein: CASSPGYEKLFF. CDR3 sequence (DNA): TGTGCCAGCAGCCCCGGGTATGAAAAACTGTTTTTT.

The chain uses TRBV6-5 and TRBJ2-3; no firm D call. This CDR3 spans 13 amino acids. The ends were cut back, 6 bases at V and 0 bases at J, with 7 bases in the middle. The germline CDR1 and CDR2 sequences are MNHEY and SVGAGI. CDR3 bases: TGTGCCAGCAGCTACGGGAGCACAGATACGCAGTATTTT. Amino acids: CASSYGSTDTQYF.

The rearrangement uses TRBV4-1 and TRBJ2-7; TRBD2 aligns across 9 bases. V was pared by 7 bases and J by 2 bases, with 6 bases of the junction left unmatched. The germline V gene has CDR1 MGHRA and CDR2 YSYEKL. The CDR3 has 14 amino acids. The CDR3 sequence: CASKVSSGTYEQYF. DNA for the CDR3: TGCGCCAGCAAGGTGTCTAGCGGGACCTACGAGCAGTACTTC.

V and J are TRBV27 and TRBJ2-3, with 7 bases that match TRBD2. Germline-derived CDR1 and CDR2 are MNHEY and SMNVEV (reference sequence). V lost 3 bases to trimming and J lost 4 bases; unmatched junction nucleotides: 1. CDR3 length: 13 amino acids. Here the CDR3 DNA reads TGTGCCAGCAGTTTTGGGAGGGCAGATACGCAGTATTTT. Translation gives CASSFGRADTQYF.

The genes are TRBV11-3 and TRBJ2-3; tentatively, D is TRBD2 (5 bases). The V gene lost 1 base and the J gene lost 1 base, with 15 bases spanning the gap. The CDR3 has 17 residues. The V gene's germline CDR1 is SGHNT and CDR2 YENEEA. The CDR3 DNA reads TGTGCCAGCAGCTTAGCCCAGAGCGGCTCACGCACAGATACGCAGTATTTT. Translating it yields CASSLAQSGSRTDTQYF.

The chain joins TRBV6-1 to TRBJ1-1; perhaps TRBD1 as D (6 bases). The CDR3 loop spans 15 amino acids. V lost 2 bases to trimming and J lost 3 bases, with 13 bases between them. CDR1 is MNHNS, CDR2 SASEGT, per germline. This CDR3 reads CASSESGASYTEAFF. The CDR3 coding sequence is TGTGCCAGCAGTGAATCAGGGGCATCATACACTGAAGCTTTCTTT.

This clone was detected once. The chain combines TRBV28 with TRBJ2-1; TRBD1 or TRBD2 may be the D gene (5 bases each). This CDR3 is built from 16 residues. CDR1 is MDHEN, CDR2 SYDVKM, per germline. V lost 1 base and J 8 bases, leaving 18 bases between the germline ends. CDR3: CASSLYGGRNVDEQFF. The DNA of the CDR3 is TGTGCCAGCAGTTTATATGGGGGACGGAACGTCGATGAGCAGTTCTTC. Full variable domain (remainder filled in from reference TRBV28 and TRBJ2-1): DVKVTQSSRYLVKRTGEKVFLECVQDMDHENMFWYRQDPGLGLRLIYFSYDVKMKEKGDIPEGYSVSREKKERFSLILESASTNQTSMYLCASSLYGGRNVDEQFFGPGTRLTVL.

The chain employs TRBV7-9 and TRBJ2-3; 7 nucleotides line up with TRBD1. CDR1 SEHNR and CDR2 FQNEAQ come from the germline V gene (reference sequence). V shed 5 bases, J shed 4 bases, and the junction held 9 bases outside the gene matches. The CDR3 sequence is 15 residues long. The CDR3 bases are TGTGCCAGCAGCGACAGGGTAACGTGGTCAGATACGCAGTATTTT. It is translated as CASSDRVTWSDTQYF.

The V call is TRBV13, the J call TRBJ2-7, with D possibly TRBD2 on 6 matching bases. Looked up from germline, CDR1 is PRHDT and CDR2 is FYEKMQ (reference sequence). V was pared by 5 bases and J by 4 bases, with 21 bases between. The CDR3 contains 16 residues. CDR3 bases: TGTGCCAGCAGCACCGGGACTCTCGGCCTGAAATACGAGCAGTACTTC. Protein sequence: CASSTGTLGLKYEQYF. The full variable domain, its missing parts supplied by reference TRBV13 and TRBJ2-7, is AAGVIQSPRHLIKEKRETATLKCYPIPRHDTVYWYQQGPGQDPQFLISFYEKMQSDKGSIPDRFSAQQFSDYHSELNMSSLELGDSALYFCASSTGTLGLKYEQYFGPGTRLTVT.